This TCR beta chain was recorded in a study of cytomegalovirus exposure and HLA in healthy donors. Study in general: Earlier sequencing of 150 million to 200 million T cells yielded 100 million to 120 million unique TCR beta sequences.

Germline V gives CDR1 SGHRS, CDR2 YFSETQ. V was trimmed by 4 bases and J by 10 bases, leaving 12 bases between them. The CDR3 runs to 12 residues. Study-level points and caveats: CMV serostatus alone was available as immune exposure information. Across donors, sequencing depth was assumed by presence/absence analyses to be roughly uniform.

Note on this clone: What it binds is not known.

Despite likely unrecorded immune exposures, the donors were nominally healthy at the time of sampling. 13 Jbeta primers and 60 Vbeta primers were used for the PCR. Measured with immunoSEQ multiplex PCR; TCRdb has only the in-frame clones, and not every one. The specimen's table records around 46,000 clones. The specimen sequenced was PBMCs. The origin of this receptor is a woman aged 40 to 55 in good health and CMV-seronegative. The chain joins TRBV5-1 to TRBJ2-1; TRBD2 might be the D (5 bases). In nucleotides, the CDR3 is TGCGCCAGCAGCCCGGGATCAAGCGAGCAGTTCTTC. Amino acid sequence: CASSPGSSEQFF.